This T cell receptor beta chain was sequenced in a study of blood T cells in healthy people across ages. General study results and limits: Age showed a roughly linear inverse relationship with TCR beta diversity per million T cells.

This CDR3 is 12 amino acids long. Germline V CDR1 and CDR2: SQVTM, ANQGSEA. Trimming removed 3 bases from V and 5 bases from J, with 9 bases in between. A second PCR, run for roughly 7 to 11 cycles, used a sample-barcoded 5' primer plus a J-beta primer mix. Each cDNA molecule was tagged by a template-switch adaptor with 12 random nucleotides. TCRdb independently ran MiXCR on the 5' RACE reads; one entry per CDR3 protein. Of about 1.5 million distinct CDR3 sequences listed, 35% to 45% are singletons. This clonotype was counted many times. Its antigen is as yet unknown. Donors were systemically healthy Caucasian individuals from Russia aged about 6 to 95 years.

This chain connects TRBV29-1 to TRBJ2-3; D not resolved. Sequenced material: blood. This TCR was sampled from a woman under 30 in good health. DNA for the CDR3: TGCAGCGTTGAGATAGTGGAAGATACGCAGTATTTT. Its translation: CSVEIVEDTQYF.